This TCR beta chain derives from a study of monozygotic twins with inflammatory bowel disease. Molecular identifiers with 6-nucleotide sample barcodes were added during cDNA synthesis via template switching. TCRdb reprocessed the 5' RACE reads, keeping one entry per CDR3 protein, no DNA. This listing includes 140,000 to 150,000 distinct CDR3 sequences. This sequence was found in a human donor with ulcerative colitis or Crohn's disease, or a healthy co-twin of an affected twin (not recorded which). The sample taken for sequencing was blood.

The CDR3 loop is CASSALTGGFTDTQYF. This rearrangement joins TRBV18 to TRBJ2-3; TCRdb names TRBD1, which stays unverified in the absence of DNA. Germline V gene sequence: CDR1 KGHSH, CDR2 LQKENI. The CDR3 contains 16 residues. Using reference TRBV18 and TRBJ2-3 for the parts outside the CDR3, the full variable domain is NAGVMQNPRHLVRRRGQEARLRCSPMKGHSHVYWYRQLPEEGLKFMVYLQKENIIDESGMPKERFSAEFPKEGPSILRIQQVVRGDSAAYFCASSALTGGFTDTQYFGPGTRLTVL.